This TCR beta chain appears in the sequencing data of a study of T cells in Graves' hyperthyroidism and ophthalmopathy. General study points: In the analysis, a 13 V-J model separated ophthalmopathy from stable hyperthyroidism.

In the case of this clonotype: Its specificity is unknown.

Amplification of TCR beta CDR3 regions was performed using RNA transcripts as template. The TCR CDR3 first-round RT-PCR relied on the HTBI primer set. TCRdb used MiXCR to reprocess the multiplex PCR reads, holding one entry per CDR3 protein. The sample gives about 640,000 distinct CDR3 sequences, more than 20% of which show up once; around a third is in the top ten. The V gene lost 7 bases and the J gene lost 0 bases, with 13 bases spanning the gap. Looked up from germline, CDR1 is SQVTM and CDR2 is ANQGSEA. CDR3 size: 14 residues. This sequence was found in a man between 25 and 39 years old with Graves' ophthalmopathy. The V call is TRBV29-1, the J call TRBJ2-1; no definite D call. The sequenced material came from blood. DNA of the CDR3: TGCAGCGGGGCCCTTAGCAGCTCCTACAATGAGCAGTTCTTC. Amino acids: CSGALSSSYNEQFF.